These 22 T cell receptor beta chains share one sample of origin, sequenced in a study of blood T cells in healthy people across ages. It was with a sample-barcoded 5' primer and a J-beta primer mix that a second PCR of about 7 to 12 cycles was run. TCRdb processed the 5' RACE reads anew with MiXCR; each CDR3 protein has one entry. Counted here are 500,000 to 650,000 distinct CDR3 sequences, about 27% occurring once; the ten biggest clones make up 3% to 4%. The same data also went into a second study, on T cells of mothers and their children.

Sequencing was carried out using blood. Source of these receptors: a boy younger than 10 in good health.

In DNA form, the CDR3 reads TGTGCCAGCAGCGGTACACTAGCGGGAGAAGAGACCCAGTACTTC. Its translation: CASSGTLAGEETQYF. V is TRBV9 and J is TRBJ2-5, with 11 positions matching TRBD2. The ends lost 3 bases at V and 3 bases at J; junction bases unmatched: 4. The CDR3 loop spans 15 amino acids. From germline, CDR1 is SGDLS and CDR2 YYNGEE.

This clonotype came up a few times. The chain links TRBV28 to TRBJ2-2, with D unresolved. The germline CDR1 and CDR2 sequences are MDHEN and SYDVKM. Trimming took 7 bases from V and 5 from J, leaving 17 bases between them. The CDR3 consists of 15 residues. This CDR3 is CASTLPGRTTGELFF. The DNA of the CDR3 is TGTGCCAGCACCCTCCCAGGTAGAACAACCGGGGAGCTGTTTTTT. Looking up the rest from reference TRBV28 and TRBJ2-2 gives the full variable domain: DVKVTQSSRYLVKRTGEKVFLECVQDMDHENMFWYRQDPGLGLRLIYFSYDVKMKEKGDIPEGYSVSREKKERFSLILESASTNQTSMYLCASTLPGRTTGELFFGEGSRLTVL.

This clonotype has a handful of counts. The chain combines TRBV10-2 with TRBJ2-6; D not certain. Germline CDR1 is WSHSY and CDR2 is SAAADI. Trimming stripped 7 bases from V and 2 bases from J, with 21 bases between. The CDR3 runs to 18 residues. The CDR3 here is CASIGREHHVPGANVLTF. CDR3 coding DNA: TGCGCCAGCATCGGTCGCGAACATCACGTTCCTGGGGCCAACGTCCTGACTTTC.

This clonotype was counted only a few times. The chain combines TRBV7-9 with TRBJ2-2; 8 positions agree with TRBD2. The CDR3 length is 15 residues. The germline CDR1 and CDR2 sequences are SEHNR and FQNEAQ (reference sequence). Trimming removed 4 bases from V and 5 bases from J; junction bases left unmatched: 6. Here the CDR3 DNA reads TGTGCCAGCAGCTCAAAGCGGGGGTGGACCGGGGAGCTGTTTTTT. The encoded protein is CASSSKRGWTGELFF. Combining the CDR3 with reference TRBV7-9 and TRBJ2-2 gives the whole variable domain DTGVSQNPRHKITKRGQNVTFRCDPISEHNRLYWYRQTLGQGPEFLTYFQNEAQLEKSRLLSDRFSAERPKGSFSTLEIQRTEQGDSAMYLCASSSKRGWTGELFFGEGSRLTVL.

The V and J genes are TRBV2 and TRBJ2-5; TRBD2 agrees at 8 bases. TRBJ2-1 explains the end of the DNA better; the J call may be wrong. The CDR3 length is 14 residues. The V gene's germline CDR1 is SNHLY and CDR2 FYNNEI. The chain's CDR3 is CASRSTGGYNEQFF. The CDR3 DNA follows: TGTGCCAGCCGTTCGACGGGGGGGTACAATGAGCAGTTCTTC.

Here the CDR3 reads CASSVGRTSGANVLTF. The DNA for the CDR3 is TGTGCCAGCAGCGTGGGACGCACCTCTGGGGCCAACGTCCTGACTTTC. The rearrangement links TRBV7-9 to TRBJ2-6; D may correspond to TRBD1 or TRBD2 (5 bases each). The germline CDR1 and CDR2 sequences are SEHNR and FQNEAQ (reference sequence). Trimming removed 5 bases from V and 0 bases from J, with 11 bases in between. The length of the CDR3 is 16 residues.

The CDR3 sequence is CATTKSGQIVRGQFF. The CDR3 DNA reads as TGTGCCACCACCAAATCGGGACAGATAGTTAGGGGGCAGTTCTTC. The chain combines TRBV10-3 with TRBJ2-1; 7 bases align to TRBD1. Germline lookup yields CDR1 ENHRY and CDR2 SYGVKD. CDR3 length: 15 residues. The V segment lost 10 bases and the J segment 12 bases; nucleotides outside the gene matches: 21.

V and J are TRBV12-3 or TRBV12-4 and TRBJ2-2; D gene uncertain. The V end was cut by 7 bases, the J end by 6 bases, with 9 bases between. The CDR3 sequence is 12 residues long. CDR3 residues: CASTPSSGELFF. Written as DNA, the CDR3 is TGTGCCAGCACCCCCTCATCCGGGGAGCTGTTTTTT.

Comment on this clonotype: The germline gene is not matched at one end of the junction; a read error may be the cause. The CDR3 bases are TGTGCCAGCAGCTTAGTAGGGGGGGACAATGAGCAGCTCTTC. This encodes CASSLVGGDNEQLF. The chain is built from TRBV7-2 and TRBJ2-1; D perhaps matches TRBD2 (7 bases). The CDR3 is 14 residues long. Germline V lookup: CDR1 SGHTA, CDR2 FQGNSA.

This clonotype has more than one count but fewer than ten. The CDR3 reads CASSFGGAFYEQYF. Here the CDR3 DNA reads TGTGCCAGCAGCTTCGGGGGGGCTTTCTACGAGCAGTACTTC. The rearrangement uses TRBV13 and TRBJ2-7; 8 bases line up with TRBD2. The CDR3 runs to 14 residues. Germline assignment: CDR1 PRHDT and CDR2 FYEKMQ (reference sequence). V lost 3 bases and J lost 3; bases outside the gene matches: 4.

This chain's CDR3 is CASSLGPGGVETQYF. The CDR3 bases are TGCGCCAGCAGCTTGGGGCCAGGGGGCGTGGAGACCCAGTACTTC. This chain links TRBV5-1 with TRBJ2-5, with 8 bases fitting TRBD1. CDR3 size: 15 residues. J was trimmed by 5 bases and V by 0 bases; bases with no gene match: 6. Germline V lookup: CDR1 SGHRS, CDR2 YFSETQ.

This chain uses TRBV4-1 with TRBJ1-2; tentative D call: TRBD1 (5 bases). CDR1 and CDR2 (germline): MGHRA, YSYEKL. V was trimmed by 4 bases and J by 8 bases, leaving 20 bases between them. This CDR3 is 15 amino acids long. The CDR3 DNA reads as TGCGCCAGCAGCCTGACTGGGGGAAGGATGGAAGGCTACACCTTC. As protein: CASSLTGGRMEGYTF.

This sequence joins TRBV10-3 and TRBJ2-3; D is unresolved. Trimming pared 10 bases from V and 0 bases from J, leaving 14 bases between. Germline CDR1 ENHRY, CDR2 SYGVKD. The CDR3 is 14 amino acids. The CDR3 region has the DNA TGTGCCACTGCCGGGTACAGCAGCACAGATACGCAGTATTTT. The encoded protein is CATAGYSSTDTQYF.

The rearrangement uses TRBV20-1 and TRBJ2-3, with TRBD2 identical over 10 bases. From germline, CDR1 is DFQATT and CDR2 SNEGSKA (reference sequence). V dropped 3 bases and J dropped 4; count of bases not matched to a gene: 7. This CDR3 is 15 amino acids long. The CDR3 is CSARSSGRGADTQYF. The DNA of the CDR3 is TGCAGTGCTAGGTCGAGCGGGAGGGGCGCAGATACGCAGTATTTT.

This chain joins TRBV2 and TRBJ1-2, with TRBD1 matching 7 bases. This CDR3 has 15 amino acids. After removal of 4 bases from V and 4 bases from J, the junction contained 9 bases not matched to a gene. CDR1 and CDR2 from the germline V gene are SNHLY and FYNNEI. The CDR3 coding sequence is TGTGCCAGCAGTGTCGTCCGGACAGGCGGCTATGGCTACACCTTC. Translation gives CASSVVRTGGYGYTF.

The DNA of the CDR3 is TGTGCCAGCAGCGGGGACAGGCGAAACACCGGGGAGCTGTTTTTT. Translation gives CASSGDRRNTGELFF. This sequence joins TRBV5-5 and TRBJ2-2; TRBD1 matches 8 bases. The V and J ends lost 4 bases and 2 bases, in that order; junction bases with no gene match: 4. Per germline, CDR1 SGHKS and CDR2 YYEKEE (reference sequence). The CDR3 consists of 15 residues.

In this sample, this clonotype turned up many times. This chain joins TRBV6-2 or TRBV6-3 and TRBJ2-1; D remains ambiguous. CDR1 MNHEY and CDR2 SVGEGT come from the germline V gene. The V end was cut by 5 bases, the J end by 5 bases, with 4 bases between. This CDR3 is 11 amino acids long. CDR3 in amino acids: CASSPNNEQFF. The CDR3 DNA reads as TGTGCCAGCAGTCCCAACAATGAGCAGTTCTTC.

The genes are TRBV12-5 and TRBJ2-1; 11 bases agree with TRBD1. The ends lost 6 bases at V and 8 bases at J; junction bases unmatched: 9. The CDR3 length is 15 residues. CDR1 LGHNT and CDR2 FRNRAP come from the germline V gene. The CDR3 region is CASGPPGQGGDEQFF. In DNA, the CDR3 is TGTGCTAGTGGCCCCCCGGGACAGGGGGGCGATGAGCAGTTCTTC.

This clonotype showed up just a few times. This rearrangement joins TRBV6-5 to TRBJ1-1, with TRBD1 identical over 9 bases. CDR1 is MNHEY and CDR2 is SVGAGI in the germline V gene. J was trimmed by 4 bases and V by 4 bases; bases with no gene match: 13. This CDR3 is 17 amino acids long. The DNA of the CDR3 is TGTGCCAGCAGTTCACCATCAACAGGGGGCAGGGGCACTGAAGCTTTCTTT. This encodes CASSSPSTGGRGTEAFF.

The chain has TRBV3-1 and TRBJ2-1; no clear D gene. Trimming pared 0 bases from V and 1 base from J, leaving 7 bases between. The CDR3 loop spans 15 amino acids. Germline lookup yields CDR1 LGHDT and CDR2 YNNKEL (reference sequence). This chain's CDR3 is CASSQDVRSYNEQFF. DNA of the CDR3: TGTGCCAGCAGCCAAGATGTCCGTTCCTACAATGAGCAGTTCTTC.

The V gene is TRBV20-1, the J gene TRBJ2-3; 8 nucleotides align to TRBD2. J lost 2 bases, V lost 4 bases, and 8 bases had no gene match. The CDR3 sequence is 15 residues long. Germline V gene lookup returns CDR1 DFQATT and CDR2 SNEGSKA (reference sequence). The CDR3 DNA reads TGCAGTGCTACTAGCGACGGGGGGGACACAGATACGCAGTATTTT. This gives the protein CSATSDGGDTDTQYF.

This chain uses TRBV18 with TRBJ2-7; 7 positions match TRBD2. There are 20 residues in the CDR3. The V gene's germline CDR1 is KGHSH and CDR2 LQKENI. V shed 2 bases and J 1 base; nucleotides not matched to a gene: 20. The CDR3 here is CASSPSFLAVFNGGSYEQYF. DNA of the CDR3: TGTGCCAGCTCACCAAGTTTTCTAGCGGTGTTCAACGGTGGGTCCTACGAGCAGTACTTC.